These T cell receptor beta chains were read from a single sample in a study of cytomegalovirus exposure and HLA in healthy donors. Libraries were prepared by immunoSEQ multiplex PCR; TCRdb keeps only in-frame clonotypes and omits some of them. Here the sample spans about 150,000 clones, approximately 57% being singletons. Sequenced sample: PBMCs. The receptors were gathered from a male donor in good health and CMV-seronegative. Each CDR3 is given with its conserved first and last residue. D genes are given only for firm matches. Clone size is not always given. Where it is, it says once, few, many or a class for expanded clones.

V gene	J gene	D gene	clone size	CDR3 DNA	CDR3 protein
TRBV15	TRBJ1-5	-	few	TGTGCCACCAGCAGACAGGGGCATAGCAATCAGCCCCAGCATTTT	CATSRQGHSNQPQHF
TRBV2	TRBJ1-6	-	few	TGTGCCAGCAGTCTTCACCGGGACAATTTCCTGAGCTCCTATAATTCACCCCTCCACTTT	CASSLHRDNFLSSYNSPLHF
TRBV6-5	TRBJ1-5	TRBD1	few	TGTGCCAGCAGTAGCGACAGGGTGGATCAGCCCCAGCATTTT	CASSSDRVDQPQHF
TRBV2	TRBJ1-5	-	-	TGTGCCAGCCGACGGGAACAGGAGGGGCCGCCCCAGCATTTT	CASRREQEGPPQHF
TRBV7-2	TRBJ2-7	TRBD2	-	TGTGCCAGCAGCTTAGGTGGCGGGGGATCCTACGAGCAGTACTTC	CASSLGGGGSYEQYF
TRBV2	TRBJ1-1	-	-	TGTGCCAGCAGTGATTCACAGGGTGAACGTGAAGCTTTCTTT	CASSDSQGEREAFF
TRBV5-1	TRBJ1-2	-	-	TGCGCCAGCAGCTTTACGACAGAGGAAGATGGCTACACCTTC	CASSFTTEEDGYTF
TRBV5-1	TRBJ2-3	TRBD2	-	TGCGCCAGCAGCCAGACTAGCTCCTTCACAGATACGCAGTATTTT	CASSQTSSFTDTQYF
TRBV7-9	TRBJ1-1	-	-	TGTGCCAGCAGCCCTCGCCGTTGGGAGGGGGAGGCCACTGAAGCTTTCTTT	CASSPRRWEGEATEAFF
TRBV29-1	TRBJ2-1	-	-	TGCAGCGTTGAAGACCTGAGCGGATCGTCCTACAATGAGCAGTTCTTC	CSVEDLSGSSYNEQFF
TRBV6-6	TRBJ2-5	TRBD2	-	TGTGCCAGCAATATAGCGGGGGGTGAGGAGACCCAGTACTTC	CASNIAGGEETQYF
TRBV19	TRBJ2-1	TRBD2	-	TGTGCCAGTAGTATTCCGTCGACGGGGGGGCTTTACAATGAGCAGTTCTTC	CASSIPSTGGLYNEQFF
TRBV6-6	TRBJ1-5	-	-	TGTGCCAGCAGCCTCGAGGGGGGGAATCAGCCCCAGCATTTT	CASSLEGGNQPQHF
TRBV27	TRBJ1-1	TRBD1	few	TGTGCCAGCAGTCCTCGGACAGGATGGGGGAACACTGAAGCTTTCTTT	CASSPRTGWGNTEAFF
TRBV2	TRBJ2-5	-	once	TGTGCCAGCAGTGGGTTGGAGGGGAGGGAGACCCAGTACTTC	CASSGLEGRETQYF
TRBV7-9	TRBJ1-4	-	once	TGTGCCATCAATTGGGGCTCTAATGAAAAACTGTTTTTT	CAINWGSNEKLFF
TRBV6-6	TRBJ2-7	TRBD2	-	TGTGCCAGCTCAGCGGGGGGGCGACGAAGAGCCTACGAGCAGTACTTC	CASSAGGRRRAYEQYF
TRBV5-3	TRBJ2-7	TRBD1	-	TGTGCCAGAAGCCCGGGGACAGGGCGCGAGCAGTACTTC	CARSPGTGREQYF
TRBV29-1	TRBJ1-1	TRBD1	-	TGCAGCTTAGCACAGGGGGCGAACACTGAAGCTTTCTTT	CSLAQGANTEAFF
TRBV7-9	TRBJ1-6	TRBD1	-	TGTGCCAGCAGCTCCTTAGGGGAAGACAGGGGTTACTTT	CASSSLGEDRGYF
TRBV6-1	TRBJ1-1	-	-	TGTGCCAGTATTATCGGGTCGGGGAACACTGAAGCTTTCTTT	CASIIGSGNTEAFF
TRBV28	TRBJ1-6	TRBD1	-	TGTGCCAGCAGGGCAGCGACAGGGAATAATTCACCCCTCCACTTT	CASRAATGNNSPLHF
TRBV9	TRBJ2-2	TRBD1	-	TGTGCCAGCAGCACAACCGGGACAGGGGGCGTCGGGGAGCTGTTTTTT	CASSTTGTGGVGELFF
TRBV9	TRBJ2-7	TRBD2	-	TGTGCCAGCAGCGCCCAAGCGCGGTCGGGGGGGCCAGGGGAGCAGTACTTC	CASSAQARSGGPGEQYF
TRBV15	TRBJ2-5	TRBD2	-	TGTGCCACCAGCAGAGATGCTGAGGCTAGCGGTCAAGAGACCCAGTACTTC	CATSRDAEASGQETQYF
TRBV6-5	TRBJ2-7	-	once	TGTGCCAGCACCGCCGCGAGGCTAGGAATCGACGAGCAGTACTTC	CASTAARLGIDEQYF